What follows describes a single T cell receptor beta chain. It has no known antigen specificity. Nothing much larger sits one base from this clone, and base qualities are not available. The donors belonged to the validation cohort of about 110 subjects, which was separate from the approximately 700-subject first cohort. This specimen belongs to a study of cytomegalovirus exposure and HLA in healthy donors (TCRdb year 2017). At the level of the whole study: A later analysis indicated that the 110 or so validation repertoires were generated on the platform also employed for the approximately 670 repertoires of the first cohort. The study aimed to test whether signatures of past pathogen exposure could be identified by cataloging public T cell receptors. A separate validation cohort of approximately 120 different subjects was used in addition to the approximately 670-subject first cohort. To predict cytomegalovirus infection status, the study brought together high-throughput TCR immunosequencing, statistical association of individual TCRs with disease status, and machine learning. General study outcomes and caveats: In both the original and validation cohorts, the classifier was reported to diagnose cytomegalovirus status with high specificity and sensitivity. A later analysis found that TCRs clustered in the first cohort also tended to co-occur in the approximately 120 validation repertoires, with about 94% of cluster scores above 0. A few of the identified cytomegalovirus-associated TCR beta chains were confirmed in vitro to be specific for cytomegalovirus antigens. While some public TCRs were present in many individuals, most TCR sequences turned up only very rarely across donors. A later analysis had no HLA typing for the validation cohort, so co-occurrence there was scored across all 130 or so repertoires. In the study, around 160 TCR beta chains were listed as associated with cytomegalovirus. According to the authors, the approach could potentially be generalized to other disease states and immunological phenotypes.

Libraries came from the immunoSEQ multiplex PCR assay. The authors' analysis ran thus. To diagnose cytomegalovirus status from the catalog of TCR beta chain sequences, a statistical classification framework was built. As stored in TCRdb, this immuneACCESS dataset retains in-frame rearrangements with V and J assigned. A fraction of the clones does not appear; measured against another copy, unresolved V genes explain less than half of the discrepancy, and the remainder lacks a known reason. That table gives V, J and clone size, and the DNA gave D and trimming. The sample table holds 60,000 to 85,000 clones, of which 96% were seen once. The ten top clones hold more than 4% of the sample. Sequenced: PBMCs. This receptor was identified in a woman between 18 and 29 years old in good health and CMV-seropositive.

The CDR3 region: CASSQGQWRNEQFF. The bases are TGCGCCAGCAGCCAAGGACAGTGGCGGAATGAGCAGTTCTTC. Rearrangement joined TRBV4-3 to TRBJ2-1, with a weak D call of TRBD1 (5 bases match). There are 14 amino acids in the CDR3, from cysteine to phenylalanine inclusive. The sequence is cut down to CDR3 DNA, 42 bases in frame from base 1. Sequences LGHNA (CDR1) and YSLEER (CDR2) are obtained from the germline V gene. V is reduced by 1 base and J by 7 bases, leaving a spacing of 11 bases between them.